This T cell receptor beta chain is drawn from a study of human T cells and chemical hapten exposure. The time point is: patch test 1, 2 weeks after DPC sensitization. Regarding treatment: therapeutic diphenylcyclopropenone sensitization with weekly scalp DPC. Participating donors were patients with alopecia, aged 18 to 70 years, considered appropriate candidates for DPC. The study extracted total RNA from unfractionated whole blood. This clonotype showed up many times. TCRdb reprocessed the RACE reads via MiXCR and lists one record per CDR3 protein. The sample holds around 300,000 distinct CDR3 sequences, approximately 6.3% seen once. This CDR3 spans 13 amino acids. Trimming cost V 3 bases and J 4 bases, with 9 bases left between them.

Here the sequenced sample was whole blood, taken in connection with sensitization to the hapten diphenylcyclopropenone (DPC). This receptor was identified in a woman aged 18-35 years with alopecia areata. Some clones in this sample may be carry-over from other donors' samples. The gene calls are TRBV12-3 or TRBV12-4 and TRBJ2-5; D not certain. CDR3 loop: CASSFKGGETQYF. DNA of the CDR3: TGTGCCAGCAGTTTTAAGGGTGGAGAGACCCAGTACTTC.